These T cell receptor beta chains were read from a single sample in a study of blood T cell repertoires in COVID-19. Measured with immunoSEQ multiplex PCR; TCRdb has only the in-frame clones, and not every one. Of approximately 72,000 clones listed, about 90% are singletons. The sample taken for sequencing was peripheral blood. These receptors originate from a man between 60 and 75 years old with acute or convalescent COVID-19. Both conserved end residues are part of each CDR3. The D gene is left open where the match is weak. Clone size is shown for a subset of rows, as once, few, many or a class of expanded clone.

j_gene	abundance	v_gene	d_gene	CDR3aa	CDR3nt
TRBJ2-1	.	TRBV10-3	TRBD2	CAISDIPLLAGGPNEQFF	TGTGCCATCAGTGACATCCCTCTACTAGCGGGGGGGCCGAATGAGCAGTTCTTC
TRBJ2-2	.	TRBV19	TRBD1	CASSYRGTGELFF	TGTGCCAGTAGTTACAGGGGCACCGGGGAGCTGTTTTTT
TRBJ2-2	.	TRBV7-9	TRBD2	CASSQAGTGELFF	TGTGCCAGCAGCCAAGCGGGGACCGGGGAGCTGTTTTTT
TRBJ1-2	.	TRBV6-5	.	CASSPGGRGYTF	TGTGCCAGCAGTCCGGGCGGGAGGGGCTACACCTTC
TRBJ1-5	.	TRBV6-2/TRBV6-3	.	CASSFRTVDSNQPQHF	TGTGCCAGCAGTTTTAGGACAGTTGATAGCAATCAGCCCCAGCATTTT
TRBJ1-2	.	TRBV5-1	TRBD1	CASSLALTGGVYGYTF	TGCGCCAGCAGCTTGGCCCTTACAGGGGGTGTCTATGGCTACACCTTC
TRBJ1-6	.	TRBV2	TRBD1	CASSFDRDYSPLHF	TGTGCCAGCAGTTTTGACAGGGATTATTCACCCCTCCACTTT
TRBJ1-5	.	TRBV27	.	CASSLDNSNQPQHF	TGTGCCAGCAGTTTAGACAATAGCAATCAGCCCCAGCATTTT
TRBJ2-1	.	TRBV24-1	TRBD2	CATRGTSGEASYNEQFF	TGTGCCACCAGAGGGACTAGCGGGGAGGCCTCCTACAATGAGCAGTTCTTC
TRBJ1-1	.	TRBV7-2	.	CASSPGHRYTEAFF	TGTGCCAGCAGCCCGGGACACCGGTACACTGAAGCTTTCTTT
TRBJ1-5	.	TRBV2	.	CASSEGQGWNQPQHF	TGTGCCAGCAGTGAGGGGCAGGGATGGAATCAGCCCCAGCATTTT
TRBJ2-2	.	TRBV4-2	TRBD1	CASSPGQGTGELFF	TGTGCCAGCAGCCCGGGACAGGGGACCGGGGAGCTGTTTTTT
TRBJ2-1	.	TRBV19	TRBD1	CASSPGTDNNEQFF	TGTGCCAGTAGTCCCGGGACAGACAACAATGAGCAGTTCTTC
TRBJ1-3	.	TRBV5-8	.	CASSSLGNTIYF	TGTGCCAGCAGCTCACTGGGAAACACCATATATTTT
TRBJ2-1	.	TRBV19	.	CASSTGGSPIMQFF	TGTGCCAGTAGTACTGGGGGCAGTCCAATTATGCAGTTCTTC
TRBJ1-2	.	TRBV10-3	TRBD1	CANRDSYGYTF	TGTGCCAACCGGGACAGTTATGGCTACACCTTC
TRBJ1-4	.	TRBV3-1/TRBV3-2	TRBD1	CASSRSGTGNEKLFF	TGTGCCAGCAGCCGGTCCGGGACAGGGAACGAAAAACTGTTTTTT
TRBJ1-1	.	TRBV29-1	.	CSVGEGWTEAFF	TGCAGCGTTGGGGAGGGGTGGACTGAAGCTTTCTTT
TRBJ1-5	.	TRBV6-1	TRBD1	CASSDRTGFNQPQHF	TGTGCCAGCAGTGACCGGACAGGGTTCAATCAGCCCCAGCATTTT
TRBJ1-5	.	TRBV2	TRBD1	CASRGGQTSNQPQHF	TGTGCCAGCAGGGGGGGACAGACTAGCAATCAGCCCCAGCATTTT
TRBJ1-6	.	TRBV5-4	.	CASSPRVFDSPLHF	TGTGCCAGCAGCCCCAGGGTATTTGACTCACCCCTCCACTTT
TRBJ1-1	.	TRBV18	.	CASSPTREVRAFF	TGTGCCAGCTCACCAACCAGGGAGGTGAGAGCTTTCTTT
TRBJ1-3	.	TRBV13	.	CASSLGRAAGNTIYF	TGTGCCAGCAGCTTAGGCAGGGCGGCTGGAAACACCATATATTTT
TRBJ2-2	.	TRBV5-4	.	CASSLATGNTGELFF	TGTGCCAGCAGCTTGGCCACCGGGAACACCGGGGAGCTGTTTTTT
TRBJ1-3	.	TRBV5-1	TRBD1	CASGRDSNSGNTIYF	TGCGCCAGCGGGCGGGACAGCAACTCTGGAAACACCATATATTTT
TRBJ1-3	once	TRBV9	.	CASSVDLRGTGNTIYF	TGTGCCAGCAGCGTAGACCTCCGGGGGACTGGAAACACCATATATTTT